This TCR beta chain was sequenced during a study of tumor and adjacent non-tumor tissue in lung cancer (dated by TCRdb to between 2017 and 2018). Regarding the study in general: By cancer type, the cohort comprised eleven to twelve adenocarcinoma patients, a couple of squamous cell carcinoma patients and 1 small cell lung cancer patient. TCRbeta CDR3 sequencing was performed on a few dozen paired specimens, with one tumor sample and one normal lung sample collected per patient. Sequencing produced around 130,000,000 productive TCRbeta reads in total, an average of approximately 4.2 million reads per sample. The study compared bulk TCRbeta repertoires between lung tumor tissue and matched distant non-tumor lung tissue from over twelve lung cancer patients. The 15 enrolled patients, of whom approximately 10 were men and 5 were women, were aged about 30 to 80 years and were diagnosed with TNM stage I to III disease. Overall results and qualifications from the work: Peripheral blood was not sequenced, so blood TCRbeta repertoires were not examined in the lung cancer patients of the study. The methods do not name the sequencing platform or mention unique molecular identifiers. TCR diversity was significantly higher in younger patients, and greater tumor TCR diversity was associated with shorter overall survival and shorter disease-free survival. Only roughly 15 patients were in the cohort, and the authors stated that larger samples and more detailed clinical data are needed. A significantly larger cumulative share of the repertoire was made up by the top 100 clones in normal lung than in tumor tissue. TCR diversity (inverse Simpson) was significantly higher in tumor than in normal lung tissue (roughly 390 vs 170, P = 0.0075, Mann-Whitney U test).

RNA was isolated from bulk unsorted tissue, and RNA quality was assessed with a NanoDrop ND-1000 and an Agilent 2100. Distant non-tumor tissue taken more than 3 cm from the tumor edge was used as the normal lung sample. Donors were newly diagnosed lung cancer patients admitted for thoracic surgery in China between August and November 2014, without prior chemotherapy. The study excluded patients who had received radiotherapy or chemotherapy before or who had another cancer at the same time. Pieces of surgical tissue measuring about 1-2 cm3 were kept in RNAlater solution and stored at -80 degrees C until use. The library was made by multiplex PCR. TCRdb records Illumina HiSeq 2500 as the sequencer. Following protocols modified from ARM-PCR, the researchers constructed TCRbeta libraries through three rounds of nested PCR with primers (Table S4). Before sequencing, PCR products of 200-500 bp were excised from the gel and purified with the QIAquick gel extraction kit. The authors' analysis ran thus. Reads were cleaned with Trimmomatic, merged with FLASH into complete CDR3 sequences, and assigned to V(D)J germline segments with MiTCR. Clonal diversity was calculated as the inverse Simpson's index using VDJtools. In-frame sequences lacking a premature stop codon were counted as productive reads. TCRdb itself trimmed the public reads at Q25 with fastp, ran MiXCR and retained productive beta chains. For every CDR3 protein sequence, its rows merge into one entry that carries the most common genes and DNA. The V and J calls here are based on TCRdb, not the publication. The sample contains about 86,000 distinct CDR3 sequences, roughly 77% of them found a single time. The leading ten clones occupy 21% of the sample.

On this clonotype itself: Which antigen it targets is not known. A junction boundary mismatches the germline segment, possibly from a read error.

CDR3 length: 13 amino acids, cysteine to phenylalanine. The sequence is cut down to CDR3 DNA, 39 bases in frame from base 1. Reading the germline V gene gives CDR1 SGHDT and CDR2 YYEEEE. Sequencing was done on a sample of distant non-tumor lung tissue. This clonotype was obtained from a woman between 50 and 59 years old with non-small cell lung cancer. The chain links TRBV5-6 with TRBJ2-7, with TRBD2 tentatively as D gene (5 bases match). The sequence in DNA is TGTGCCGGCAGCTTCGGACTCGAGAACGAGCAGTACTTC. This is translated as CAGSFGLENEQYF.